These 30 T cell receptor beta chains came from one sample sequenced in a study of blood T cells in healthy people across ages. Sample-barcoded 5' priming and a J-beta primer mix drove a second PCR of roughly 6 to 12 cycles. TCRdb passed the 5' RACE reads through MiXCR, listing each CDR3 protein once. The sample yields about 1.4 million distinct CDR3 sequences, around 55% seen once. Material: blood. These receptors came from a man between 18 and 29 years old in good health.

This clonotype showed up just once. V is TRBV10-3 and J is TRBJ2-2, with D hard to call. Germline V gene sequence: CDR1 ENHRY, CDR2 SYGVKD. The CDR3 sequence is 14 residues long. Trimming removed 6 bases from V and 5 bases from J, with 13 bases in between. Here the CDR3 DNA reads TGTGCCATCAGGTTGACGGAAGATACCGGGGAGCTGTTTTTT. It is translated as CAIRLTEDTGELFF.

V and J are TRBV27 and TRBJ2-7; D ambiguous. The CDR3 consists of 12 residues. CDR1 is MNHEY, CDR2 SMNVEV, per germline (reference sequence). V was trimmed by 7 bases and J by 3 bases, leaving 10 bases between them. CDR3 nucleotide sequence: TGTGCCAGCACTTCCGACGACTACGAGCAGTACTTC. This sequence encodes CASTSDDYEQYF.

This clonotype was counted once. CDR3 DNA sequence: TGCAGTGCTAGAGACCGAGGACAGATAAGTTCCTACGAGCAGTACTTC. It encodes CSARDRGQISSYEQYF. The rearrangement uses TRBV20-1 and TRBJ2-4; perhaps TRBD1 as D (6 bases). The end of the DNA fits TRBJ2-7 better, so the J call may be wrong. This CDR3 spans 16 amino acids. CDR1 and CDR2 from the germline V gene are DFQATT and SNEGSKA (reference sequence).

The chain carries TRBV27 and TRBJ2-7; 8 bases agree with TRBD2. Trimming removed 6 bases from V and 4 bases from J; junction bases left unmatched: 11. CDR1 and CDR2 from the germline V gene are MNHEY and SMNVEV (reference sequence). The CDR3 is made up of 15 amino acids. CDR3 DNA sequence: TGTGCCAGCAGGACCGGGACTAGTGTCATGTACGAGCAGTACTTC. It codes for CASRTGTSVMYEQYF.

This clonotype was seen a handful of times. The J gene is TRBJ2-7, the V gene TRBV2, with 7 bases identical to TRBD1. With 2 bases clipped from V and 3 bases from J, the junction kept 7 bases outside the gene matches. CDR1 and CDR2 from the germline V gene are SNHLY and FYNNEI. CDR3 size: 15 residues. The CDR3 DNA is TGTGCCAGCAGTGAACGACAGGGATTGATCTACGAGCAGTACTTC. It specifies CASSERQGLIYEQYF.

The CDR3 sequence: CASSQDRGRFTSNYTQYF. CDR3 sequence (DNA): TGCGCCAGCAGCCAAGATAGGGGACGCTTTACTAGTAACTATACGCAGTATTTT. This rearrangement joins TRBV4-3 to TRBJ2-3; D is possibly TRBD1 or TRBD2 (5 bases each). Germline V lookup: CDR1 LGHNA, CDR2 YSLEER. Trimming stripped 0 bases from V and 7 bases from J, with 23 bases between. The CDR3 loop spans 18 amino acids.

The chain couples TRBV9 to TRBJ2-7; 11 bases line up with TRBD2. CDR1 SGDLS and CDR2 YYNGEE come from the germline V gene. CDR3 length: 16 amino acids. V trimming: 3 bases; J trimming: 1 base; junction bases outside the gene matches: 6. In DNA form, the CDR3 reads TGTGCCAGCAGCGATAAGACTAGCGGGGAATCCTACGAGCAGTACTTC. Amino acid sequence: CASSDKTSGESYEQYF. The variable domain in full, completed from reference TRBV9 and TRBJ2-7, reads DSGVTQTPKHLITATGQRVTLRCSPRSGDLSVYWYQQSLDQGLQFLIQYYNGEERAKGNILERFSAQQFPDLHSELNLSSLELGDSALYFCASSDKTSGESYEQYFGPGTRLTVT.

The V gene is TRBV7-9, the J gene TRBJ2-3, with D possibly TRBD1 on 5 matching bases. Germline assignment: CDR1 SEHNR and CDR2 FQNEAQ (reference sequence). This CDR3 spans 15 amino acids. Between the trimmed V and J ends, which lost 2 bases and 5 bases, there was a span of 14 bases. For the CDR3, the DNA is TGTGCCAGCAGCTTAACAGGTCCTTCTGTAGATACGCAGTATTTT. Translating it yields CASSLTGPSVDTQYF.

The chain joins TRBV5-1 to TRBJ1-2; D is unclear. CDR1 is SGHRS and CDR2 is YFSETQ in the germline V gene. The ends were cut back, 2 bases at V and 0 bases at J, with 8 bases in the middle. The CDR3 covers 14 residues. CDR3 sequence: CASSFHSANYGYTF. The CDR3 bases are TGCGCCAGCAGCTTCCACAGTGCTAACTATGGCTACACCTTC.

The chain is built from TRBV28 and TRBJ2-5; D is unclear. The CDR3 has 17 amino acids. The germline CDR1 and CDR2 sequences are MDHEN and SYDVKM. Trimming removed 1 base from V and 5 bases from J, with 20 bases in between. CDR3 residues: CASSLLGLIGVWETQYF. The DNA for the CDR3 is TGTGCCAGCAGTTTATTGGGTCTCATCGGTGTTTGGGAGACCCAGTACTTC.

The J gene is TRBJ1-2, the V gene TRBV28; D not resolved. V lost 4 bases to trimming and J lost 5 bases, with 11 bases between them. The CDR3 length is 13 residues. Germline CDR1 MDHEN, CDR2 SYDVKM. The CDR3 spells CASSSQSLYGYTF. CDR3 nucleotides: TGTGCCAGCAGTTCACAGAGCCTATATGGCTACACCTTC.

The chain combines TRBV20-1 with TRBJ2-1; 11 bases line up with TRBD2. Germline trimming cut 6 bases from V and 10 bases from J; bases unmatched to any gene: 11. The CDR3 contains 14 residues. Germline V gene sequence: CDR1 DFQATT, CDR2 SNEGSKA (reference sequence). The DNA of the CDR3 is TGCAGTGCCACCGGGACTAGCGGCCCGTGGGAGCAGTTCTTC. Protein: CSATGTSGPWEQFF.

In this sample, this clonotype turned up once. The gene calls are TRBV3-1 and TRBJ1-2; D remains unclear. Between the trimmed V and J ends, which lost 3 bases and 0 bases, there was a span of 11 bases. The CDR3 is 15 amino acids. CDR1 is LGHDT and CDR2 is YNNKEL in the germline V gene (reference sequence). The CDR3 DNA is TGTGCCAGCAGCCACGCAGCGCTAACTAACTATGGCTACACCTTC. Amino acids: CASSHAALTNYGYTF.

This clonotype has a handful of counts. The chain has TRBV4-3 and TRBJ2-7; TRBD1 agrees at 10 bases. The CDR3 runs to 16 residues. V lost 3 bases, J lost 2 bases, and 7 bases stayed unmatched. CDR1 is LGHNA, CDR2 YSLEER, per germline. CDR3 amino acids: CASSHSGDRGAYEQYF. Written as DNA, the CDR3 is TGCGCCAGCAGCCACTCTGGGGACAGGGGAGCCTACGAGCAGTACTTC.

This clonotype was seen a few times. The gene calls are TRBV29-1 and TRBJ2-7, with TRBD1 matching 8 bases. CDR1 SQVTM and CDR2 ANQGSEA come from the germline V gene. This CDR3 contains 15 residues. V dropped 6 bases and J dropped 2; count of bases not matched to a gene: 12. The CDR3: CSVALEDRDPYEQYF. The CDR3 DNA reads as TGCAGCGTAGCCTTGGAGGACAGGGATCCCTACGAGCAGTACTTC.

CDR3 sequence: CASSQTASEKLFF. CDR3 DNA: TGTGCCAGCAGCCAAACGGCAAGTGAAAAACTGTTTTTT. The chain links TRBV5-4 to TRBJ1-4; unclear D gene. This CDR3 contains 13 residues. In germline, CDR1 is SGHNT, CDR2 YYREEE (reference sequence). V gave up 4 bases and J gave up 7 bases, with 11 bases separating them.

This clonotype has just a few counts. The CDR3 spells CASSILGLAGPHNEQFF. CDR3 nucleotides: TGTGCCAGCAGTATATTGGGACTAGCGGGGCCTCACAATGAGCAGTTCTTC. The rearrangement links TRBV27 to TRBJ2-1; 13 bases align to TRBD2. The germline V gene has CDR1 MNHEY and CDR2 SMNVEV (reference sequence). This CDR3 has 17 amino acids. The junction had 9 bases not matched to a gene; V was cut back by 5 bases and J by 5 bases.

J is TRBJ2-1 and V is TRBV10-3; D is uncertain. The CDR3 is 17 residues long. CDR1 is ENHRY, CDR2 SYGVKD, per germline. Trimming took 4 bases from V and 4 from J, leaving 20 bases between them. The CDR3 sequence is CAISATVLTSNYNEQFF. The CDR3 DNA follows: TGTGCCATCAGTGCCACCGTATTAACTTCCAATTACAATGAGCAGTTCTTC.

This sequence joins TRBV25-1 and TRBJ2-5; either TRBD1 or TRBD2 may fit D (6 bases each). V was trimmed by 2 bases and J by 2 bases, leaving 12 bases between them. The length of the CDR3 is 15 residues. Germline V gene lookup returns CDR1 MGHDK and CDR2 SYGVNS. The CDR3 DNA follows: TGTGCCAGCAGTGAAAGCGGGCAGGGGCAAGAGACCCAGTACTTC. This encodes CASSESGQGQETQYF.

The CDR3 protein is CSAIQGSGVHEQFF. The CDR3 DNA follows: TGCAGTGCTATACAGGGGTCCGGGGTCCATGAGCAGTTCTTC. The chain links TRBV20-1 to TRBJ2-1; 7 bases are a match to TRBD1. Trimming cost V 4 bases and J 8 bases; bases outside gene matches: 11. The CDR3 is 14 residues long. Germline CDR1 and CDR2: DFQATT and SNEGSKA (reference sequence).

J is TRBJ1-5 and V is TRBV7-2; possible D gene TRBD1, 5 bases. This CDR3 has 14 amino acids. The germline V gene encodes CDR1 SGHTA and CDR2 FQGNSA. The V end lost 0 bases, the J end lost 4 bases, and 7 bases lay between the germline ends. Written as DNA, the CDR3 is TGTGCCAGCAGCTTAGCGACAGTTAATCAGCCCCAGCATTTT. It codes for CASSLATVNQPQHF.

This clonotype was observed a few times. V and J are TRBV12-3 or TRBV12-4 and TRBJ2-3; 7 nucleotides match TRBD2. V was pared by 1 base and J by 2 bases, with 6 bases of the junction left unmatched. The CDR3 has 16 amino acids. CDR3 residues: CASSLGLAESTDTQYF. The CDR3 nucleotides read TGTGCCAGCAGTTTAGGACTAGCTGAATCCACAGATACGCAGTATTTT.

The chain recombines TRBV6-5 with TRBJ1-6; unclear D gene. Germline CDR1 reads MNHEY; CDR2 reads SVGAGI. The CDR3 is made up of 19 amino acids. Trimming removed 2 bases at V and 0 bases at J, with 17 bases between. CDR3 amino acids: CASSYGLGGLSSYNSPLHF. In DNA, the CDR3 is TGTGCCAGCAGTTACGGGTTGGGAGGCCTCAGCTCCTATAATTCACCCCTCCACTTT.

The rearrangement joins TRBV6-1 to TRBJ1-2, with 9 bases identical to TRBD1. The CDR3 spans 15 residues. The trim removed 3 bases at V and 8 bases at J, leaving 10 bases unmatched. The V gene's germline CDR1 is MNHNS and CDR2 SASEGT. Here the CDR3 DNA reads TGTGCCAGCAGTGAGCTGGGACAGGGTGCTTGGGGCTACACCTTC. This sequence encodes CASSELGQGAWGYTF.

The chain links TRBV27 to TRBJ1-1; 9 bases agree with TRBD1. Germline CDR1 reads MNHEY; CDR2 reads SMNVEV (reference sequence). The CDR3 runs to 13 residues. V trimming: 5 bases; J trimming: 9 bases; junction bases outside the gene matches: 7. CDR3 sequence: CASSPGDRAQAFF. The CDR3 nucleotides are TGTGCCAGCAGTCCCGGGGACAGGGCACAAGCTTTCTTT.

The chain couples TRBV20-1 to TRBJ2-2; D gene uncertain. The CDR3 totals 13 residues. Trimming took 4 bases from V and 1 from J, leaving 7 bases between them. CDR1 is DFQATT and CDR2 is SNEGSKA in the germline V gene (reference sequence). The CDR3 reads CSAIPRNTGELFF. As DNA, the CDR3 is TGCAGTGCTATACCGCGGAACACCGGGGAGCTGTTTTTT.

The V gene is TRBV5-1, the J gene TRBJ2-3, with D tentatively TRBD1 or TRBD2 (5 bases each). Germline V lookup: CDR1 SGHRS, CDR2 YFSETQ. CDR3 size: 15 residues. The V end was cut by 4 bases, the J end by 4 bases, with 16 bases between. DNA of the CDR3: TGCGCCAGCAGCACCGGACAAAGGAGGCCAGATACGCAGTATTTT. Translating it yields CASSTGQRRPDTQYF.

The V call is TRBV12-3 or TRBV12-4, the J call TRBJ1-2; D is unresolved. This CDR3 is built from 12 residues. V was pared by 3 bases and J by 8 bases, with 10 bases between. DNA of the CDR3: TGTGCCAGCAGTTTCGAGCCATTGGGCTACACCTTC. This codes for CASSFEPLGYTF.

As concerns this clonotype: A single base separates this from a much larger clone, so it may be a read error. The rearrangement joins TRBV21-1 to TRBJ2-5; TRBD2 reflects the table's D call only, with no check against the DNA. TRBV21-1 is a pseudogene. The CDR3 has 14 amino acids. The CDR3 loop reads CASSKEGRGGTQYF. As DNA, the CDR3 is TGTGCCAGCAGCAAAGAGGGCCGGGGGGGGACCCAGTACTTC.

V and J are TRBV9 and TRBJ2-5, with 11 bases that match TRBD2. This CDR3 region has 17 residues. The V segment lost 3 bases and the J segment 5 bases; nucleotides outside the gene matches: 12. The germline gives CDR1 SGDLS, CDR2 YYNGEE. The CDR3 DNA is TGTGCCAGCAGCGAGAGGAGTAGCGGGGGGGCTTGGGAGACCCAGTACTTC. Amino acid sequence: CASSERSSGGAWETQYF.